This T cell receptor (beta chain) was captured by sequencing in a study of CXCR3-negative and CXCR3-positive naive CD8 T cells. Background on the study: Collectively, the libraries yielded 130 million or so TRB reads in total, at about 1.5 +/- 0.3 million per library.

The libraries of TRB cDNA were prepared using 5' RACE with UMI labels. TCRdb processed the 5' RACE reads again and assigns one entry to each CDR3 protein, with no DNA. This sample contains over 70,000 distinct CDR3 sequences. Whole-study results and caveats: Comparably high diversity marked both naive subsets, whereas memory CD8+ cells had much lower diversity. Similar levels of surface CD5 were seen between naive subsets; TCR strength was inferred from TRB CDR3 properties.

About this clonotype: Antigen: not known.

This CDR3 contains 17 residues. CDR1 is MNHEY and CDR2 is SVGAGI in the germline V gene. The sequence came from a human donor in good health. Some clones in this sample may be carry-over from other donors' samples. The material sequenced was naive CXCR3- CD8+ T cells from blood. Subset given: CD45RO-CCR7+CD27+CD95- naive CD8+ T cells lacking CXCR3 (TNR3-). The rearrangement joins TRBV6-5 to TRBJ1-5; TCRdb calls TRBD1, which cannot be checked without DNA. This CDR3 reads CASSTPATGDSNQPQHF.